These 23 T cell receptor beta chains were all obtained from the same sample, sequenced in a study of cytomegalovirus exposure and HLA in healthy donors. 60 Vbeta and 13 Jbeta primers were used in PCR. Method: immunoSEQ multiplex PCR; TCRdb's copy keeps in-frame clones and lacks some. Of around 160,000 clones listed, around 79% were seen once; the top ten hold over 12%. The sample comprised PBMCs. Source of these receptors: a man between 50 and 59 years old in good health and CMV-seropositive.

The chain recombines TRBV5-6 with TRBJ2-7; a possible D gene is TRBD2 (6 bases). The length of the CDR3 is 13 residues. Trimming cost V 7 bases and J 6 bases, with 17 bases left between them. From germline, CDR1 is SGHDT and CDR2 YYEEEE. Here the CDR3 DNA reads TGTGCCAGCTCCTCGGGGGACCCTGGCGAGCAGTACGTC. Translated, it gives CASSSGDPGEQYV.

The chain combines TRBV30 with TRBJ1-5; perhaps TRBD1 as D (6 bases). The germline CDR1 and CDR2 sequences are GTSNPN and SVGIG (reference sequence). Trimming stripped 5 bases from V and 6 bases from J, with 11 bases between. This CDR3 region has 12 residues. Here the CDR3 DNA reads TGTGCCTGGGGACCCAGGGGTCAGCCCCAGCATTTT. Translated, it gives CAWGPRGQPQHF.

This chain links TRBV5-5 with TRBJ2-7; 8 positions agree with TRBD1. The CDR3 is 16 amino acids. The J segment lost 1 base and the V segment lost 1 base, leaving 7 bases of the junction unmatched. CDR1 and CDR2 (germline): SGHKS, YYEKEE (reference sequence). DNA of the CDR3: TGTGCCAGCAGCTTGTCGGGGCAGGGGGCTTCCTACGAGCAGTACGTC. Its translation: CASSLSGQGASYEQYV.

The V and J genes are TRBV2 and TRBJ1-5; 10 positions agree with TRBD1. Germline-derived CDR1 and CDR2 are SNHLY and FYNNEI. The CDR3 is 16 amino acids. Unmatched junction bases numbered 9, after V lost 6 bases and J lost 4 bases. In DNA form, the CDR3 reads TGTGCCAGCAGATCAGTACCGGGACAGGGGAATCAGCCCCAGCATTTT. Encoded protein: CASRSVPGQGNQPQHF.

The CDR3 spells CASTPGAGASQPQHF. The CDR3 coding sequence is TGTGCCAGCACTCCTGGCGCAGGGGCGAGTCAGCCCCAGCATTTT. V and J are TRBV2 and TRBJ1-5, with D maybe TRBD1 (6 bases). Germline V lookup: CDR1 SNHLY, CDR2 FYNNEI. The CDR3 has 15 residues. Trimming removed 7 bases at V and 6 bases at J, with 19 bases between.

In this sample, this clone turned up once. V is TRBV14 and J is TRBJ1-6, with TRBD1 matching 7 bases. This CDR3 has 15 residues. CDR1 and CDR2 from the germline V gene are SGHDN and FVKESK. V was pared by 4 bases and J by 10 bases, with 10 bases of the junction left unmatched. The CDR3 is CASSPTTGARSPLHF. Written as DNA, the CDR3 is TGTGCCAGCAGCCCCACTACAGGGGCCCGATCACCCCTCCACTTT.

The chain uses TRBV9 and TRBJ1-1, with TRBD1 identical over 10 bases. This CDR3 spans 15 amino acids. Per germline, CDR1 SGDLS and CDR2 YYNGEE. V trimming: 3 bases; J trimming: 6 bases; junction bases outside the gene matches: 8. CDR3 region: CASSASTGTGAEAFF. The CDR3 bases are TGTGCCAGCAGCGCTAGCACAGGGACAGGGGCTGAAGCTTTCTTT.

The chain recombines TRBV7-8 with TRBJ1-2, with D possibly TRBD1 on 6 matching bases. CDR1 is SGHVS and CDR2 is FQNEAQ in the germline V gene. The CDR3 is 17 residues long. The ends were cut back, 5 bases at V and 4 bases at J, with 23 bases in the middle. The CDR3 DNA sequence: TGTGCCAGCAGCCCTCGGTGGGCAGGGGAAGATTCCTATGGCTACACCTTC. Protein product: CASSPRWAGEDSYGYTF.

The V call is TRBV25-1, the J call TRBJ1-2; 9 nucleotides agree with TRBD1. The CDR3 consists of 15 residues. Looked up from germline, CDR1 is MGHDK and CDR2 is SYGVNS. J was trimmed by 8 bases and V by 4 bases; bases with no gene match: 11. The CDR3 loop is CASSGGPGTGNGYTF. The CDR3 DNA follows: TGTGCCAGCAGTGGAGGTCCCGGGACAGGGAACGGCTACACCTTC.

V is TRBV4-3 and J is TRBJ2-1, with TRBD2 identical over 8 bases. This CDR3 region has 21 residues. Trimming cost V 0 bases and J 0 bases; bases outside gene matches: 16. Germline V gene lookup returns CDR1 LGHNA and CDR2 YSLEER. CDR3 sequence reads: CASSQDHHGREGFSSYNEQFF. CDR3 DNA sequence: TGCGCCAGCAGCCAAGATCATCACGGCCGGGAGGGGTTTAGCTCCTACAATGAGCAGTTCTTC.

The V gene is TRBV9, the J gene TRBJ1-4, with 7 bases that match TRBD1. Germline assignment: CDR1 SGDLS and CDR2 YYNGEE. Unmatched junction bases numbered 5, after V lost 4 bases and J lost 5 bases. The CDR3 runs 14 residues. CDR3 amino acids: CASSLRDRNEKLFF. The CDR3 DNA follows: TGTGCCAGCAGCCTCCGGGACAGAAATGAAAAACTGTTTTTT. Variable domain in full (rest from reference TRBV9 and TRBJ1-4): DSGVTQTPKHLITATGQRVTLRCSPRSGDLSVYWYQQSLDQGLQFLIQYYNGEERAKGNILERFSAQQFPDLHSELNLSSLELGDSALYFCASSLRDRNEKLFFGSGTQLSVL.

The chain recombines TRBV6-1 with TRBJ2-4; 9 bases are shared with TRBD2. Losses at the gene ends were 4 bases for V and 6 bases for J; bases not matched to a gene: 7. Germline V lookup: CDR1 MNHNS, CDR2 SASEGT. This CDR3 has 15 amino acids. CDR3 amino acids: CASSANSGGPNIQYF. Written as DNA, the CDR3 is TGTGCCAGCAGTGCGAATAGCGGGGGACCAAACATTCAGTACTTC.

The chain couples TRBV7-2 to TRBJ1-2; 8 nucleotides agree with TRBD1. After removal of 1 base from V and 4 bases from J, the junction contained 11 bases not matched to a gene. Germline values: CDR1 SGHTA, CDR2 FQGNSA. The CDR3 is 17 residues long. DNA for the CDR3: TGTGCCAGCAGCTTAGGTGGACAGGGTTGGGCCCCCTATGGCTACACCTTC. Amino acids: CASSLGGQGWAPYGYTF.

The chain combines TRBV5-1 with TRBJ2-3; D is perhaps TRBD1 (5 bases). V lost 1 base and J lost 0, with 9 bases in between. Germline lookup yields CDR1 SGHRS and CDR2 YFSETQ. The CDR3 extends over 15 amino acids. The CDR3 region is CASSLLQDSTDTQYF. The CDR3 region has the DNA TGCGCCAGCAGCTTGCTACAGGATAGCACAGATACGCAGTATTTT.

The chain carries TRBV5-1 and TRBJ2-3; weak D call: TRBD1 (7 bases). Germline CDR1 and CDR2: SGHRS and YFSETQ. The V and J ends lost 0 bases and 1 base respectively, with 12 bases between them. The CDR3 has 16 residues. The CDR3 region is CASSLASGGRTDTQYF. CDR3 bases: TGCGCCAGCAGCTTGGCCTCAGGGGGGCGCACAGATACGCAGTATTTT.

The V and J genes are TRBV7-2 and TRBJ1-1, with D possibly matching TRBD1 (6 bases). CDR1 SGHTA and CDR2 FQGNSA come from the germline V gene. This CDR3 comprises 14 residues. Trimming left V 8 bases short and J 4 bases short, with 17 bases between. The CDR3 bases are TGTGCCAGCCTTACAGGACGGACAGCCACTGAAGCTTTCTTT. Its translation: CASLTGRTATEAFF.

V and J are TRBV5-6 and TRBJ2-1; 9 bases line up with TRBD1. With V trimmed by 6 bases and J by 4 bases, 8 bases remained unmatched. The CDR3 loop spans 15 amino acids. CDR1 is SGHDT and CDR2 is YYEEEE in the germline V gene. The CDR3 sequence: CASKTGTGMYNEQFF. CDR3 sequence (DNA): TGTGCCAGCAAAACCGGGACAGGGATGTACAATGAGCAGTTCTTC.

V gene TRBV29-1 combines with J gene TRBJ2-6; a possible D gene is TRBD2 (5 bases). Germline CDR1 and CDR2: SQVTM and ANQGSEA. CDR3 size: 14 residues. V shed 1 base and J shed 1 base, with 5 bases lying between them. Here the CDR3 DNA reads TGCAGCGTTGAAGCGGGATCTGGGGCCAACGTCCTGACTTTC. It codes for CSVEAGSGANVLTF.

This clone has a single count. The chain uses TRBV6-1 and TRBJ2-1; D is ambiguous. Trimming removed 3 bases at V and 6 bases at J, with 12 bases between. Germline values: CDR1 MNHNS, CDR2 SASEGT. The CDR3 runs 14 residues. CDR3 DNA: TGTGCCAGCAGTGAGGTTATGCTCAGCAATGAGCAGTTCTTC. Its translation: CASSEVMLSNEQFF.

J is TRBJ2-7 and V is TRBV18, with 14 bases identical to TRBD2. The CDR3 has 16 amino acids. Germline V CDR1 and CDR2: KGHSH, LQKENI. The ends lost 5 bases at V and 7 bases at J; junction bases unmatched: 10. The CDR3 DNA reads as TGTGCCAGCTCAGCGACTAGCGGGGGGGCCTCGGGAGAGCAGTACGTC. It yields the protein CASSATSGGASGEQYV.

Only a few counts were recorded for this clone. V gene TRBV25-1 combines with J gene TRBJ1-1; D is ambiguous. The length of the CDR3 is 14 residues. Germline V gene lookup returns CDR1 MGHDK and CDR2 SYGVNS. With 3 bases removed from V and 6 bases from J, the gap between germline ends came to 14 bases. The CDR3 here is CASSDPAGIAEAFF. Written as DNA, the CDR3 is TGTGCCAGCAGTGATCCGGCCGGGATCGCTGAAGCTTTCTTT.

CDR3 amino acids: CASNRDSQETQYF. CDR3 DNA: TGTGCCAGTAATAGGGACAGCCAAGAGACCCAGTACTTC. This chain links TRBV15 with TRBJ2-5; 7 bases are a match to TRBD1. Germline lookup yields CDR1 LNHNV and CDR2 YYDKDF (reference sequence). J lost 1 base, V lost 10 bases, and 6 bases had no gene match. The CDR3 length is 13 residues.

The genes are TRBV29-1 and TRBJ1-1; unclear D gene. The germline V gene has CDR1 SQVTM and CDR2 ANQGSEA. V was cut by 7 bases and J by 0 bases, with 15 bases left in between. This CDR3 spans 14 amino acids. CDR3 residues: CSAEGRVMNTEAFF. CDR3 bases: TGCAGCGCCGAGGGAAGGGTCATGAACACTGAAGCTTTCTTT.